This is a list of T cell receptor beta chains from one sample in a study of technical replicates of blood from a handful of donors. Produced via immunoSEQ multiplex PCR; TCRdb's table is partial and in-frame only. The sample has 60,000 to 90,000 clones, 95% to 98% seen once. Input material: T cells isolated from PBMCs. All receptors derive from a human donor in good health. Both conserved end residues are part of each CDR3. The D gene is left open where the match is weak. Only some rows state a clone size, as once, few, many or a class for expanded clones.

TRBV27	-	-	TRBJ1-5	16	CASRESVRAPYQPQHF	TGTGCCAGCAGGGAAAGTGTCAGGGCGCCCTATCAGCCCCAGCATTTT
TRBV2	-	few	TRBJ1-2	13	CASTGGRGNGYTF	TGTGCCAGCACCGGGGGTAGAGGGAACGGCTACACCTTC
TRBV30	-	-	TRBJ2-4	16	CAWSLWVGQAKNIQYF	TGTGCCTGGAGCCTCTGGGTAGGACAAGCCAAAAACATTCAGTACTTC
TRBV19	-	-	TRBJ1-4	15	CASRLTGGTNEKLFF	TGTGCCAGTAGACTGACCGGGGGAACTAATGAAAAACTGTTTTTT
TRBV29-1	TRBD1	-	TRBJ2-3	13	CSLGQGSTDTQYF	TGCAGCCTGGGACAGGGAAGCACAGATACGCAGTATTTT
TRBV2	TRBD1	-	TRBJ1-2	16	CASRDRGIEANYGYTF	TGTGCCAGCAGAGACAGGGGAATAGAAGCTAACTATGGCTACACCTTC
TRBV28	-	once	TRBJ2-7	17	CASSLGVRTPGSYEQYF	TGTGCCAGCAGTTTAGGGGTGAGGACTCCTGGCTCCTACGAGCAGTACTTC
TRBV5-5	-	-	TRBJ2-7	14	CASSSATVSYEQYF	TGTGCCAGCAGCTCGGCGACAGTCTCCTACGAGCAGTACTTC
TRBV7-9	-	-	TRBJ2-5	15	CASSLGFRGVETQYF	TGTGCCAGCAGCTTAGGATTTCGGGGAGTGGAGACCCAGTACTTC
TRBV18	-	-	TRBJ2-1	18	CASSPPGNSRVNWDEQFF	TGTGCCAGCTCACCACCGGGTAATTCGCGGGTGAACTGGGATGAGCAGTTCTTC
TRBV7-2	-	-	TRBJ2-3	13	CASSLQITDTQYF	TGTGCCAGCAGCTTGCAGATCACAGATACGCAGTATTTT